The 26 T cell receptor beta chains in this list originate from one sample, sequenced in a study of tumor and adjacent non-tumor tissue in lung cancer. The library came from three nested PCR rounds adapted from ARM-PCR protocols. TCRdb re-called the multiplex PCR reads through MiXCR, storing one row per CDR3 protein. The sample carries 200,000 to 250,000 distinct CDR3 sequences, around 71% recorded once. No cell sorting was done before RNA was extracted from the tissue. The source material was lung tumor tissue. The receptors come from a man in his sixties with non-small cell lung cancer.

This clonotype was detected once. A read error may produce the germline difference seen at one junction end. The genes are TRBV20-1 and TRBJ1-5; 8 nucleotides line up with TRBD1. The tail of the sequence fits TRBJ2-3 better, so the J call may be wrong. Germline CDR1 is DFQATT and CDR2 is SNEGSKA (reference sequence). The CDR3 loop spans 13 amino acids. CDR3 nucleotide sequence: TGCTGTGCTAGAGTACAGGGGGACCAGCCCCAGTATTTT. It encodes CCARVQGDQPQYF.

Notes on this clonotype: The junction does not match germline at one end; this may be a read error. V and J are TRBV5-6 and TRBJ2-1; no reliable D call. The length of the CDR3 is 12 residues. CDR1 is SGHDT, CDR2 YYEEEE, per germline. The chain's CDR3 is CAISFAGRPVPF. The CDR3 DNA sequence: TGTGCCATCAGCTTTGCAGGCCGACCTGTCCCCTTC.

V is TRBV11-1 and J is TRBJ2-7; weak D call: TRBD1 (6 bases). The V and J ends lost 5 bases and 8 bases respectively, with 22 bases between them. The CDR3 covers 15 residues. Per germline, CDR1 SGHAT and CDR2 FQDESV (reference sequence). The chain's CDR3 is CASSAGQPPSYQQYF. Here the CDR3 DNA reads TGTGCCAGCAGCGCTGGACAGCCACCCTCATACCAGCAGTACTTC.

About this clonotype: At one end, the junction sequence differs from germline, possibly due to a read error. The chain combines TRBV15 with TRBJ2-1, with D possibly being TRBD2 (5 bases). This CDR3 has 14 residues. Germline CDR1 reads LNHNV; CDR2 reads YYDKDF (reference sequence). The CDR3 sequence is CATSQRSSYNEQFF. For the CDR3, the DNA is TGCGCCACCAGTCAGCGGAGCTCCTATAATGAGCAGTTCTTC.

As concerns this clonotype: One junction end disagrees with the germline gene, perhaps due to a read error. This rearrangement joins TRBV20-1 to TRBJ2-5, with 7 bases matching TRBD1. This CDR3 contains 13 residues. CDR1 is DFQATT and CDR2 is SNEGSKA in the germline V gene (reference sequence). The CDR3 protein is CNASAAGGETQYF. The CDR3 bases are TGCAATGCTAGTGCGGCAGGGGGAGAGACCCAGTACTTC.

A note on this clonotype: At one boundary the junction diverges from the germline segment, which might be a read error. The V gene is TRBV4-2, the J gene TRBJ2-1, with 13 positions matching TRBD2. There are 17 residues in the CDR3. CDR1 is LGHNA, CDR2 YNFKEQ, per germline. The CDR3 spells CTSSQGTGTSGDNEQFF. The DNA of the CDR3 is TGTACCAGCAGCCAAGGGACCGGGACTAGCGGGGACAATGAGCAGTTCTTC.

As for this clonotype: Possible read error: a much larger clone is one base away. The CDR3 loop is CASSHGGTSGSGTHYF. The CDR3 coding sequence is TGCGCCAGCAGCCACGGAGGGACTAGCGGGAGTGGGACGCACTATTTT. The rearrangement links TRBV4-3 to TRBJ2-3, with TRBD2 matching over 14 bases. The CDR3 is 16 amino acids. The V gene's germline CDR1 is LGHNA and CDR2 YSLEER.

The chain is built from TRBV9 and TRBJ2-3, with D unresolved. Germline CDR1 SGDLS, CDR2 YYNGEE. V shed 2 bases and J shed 0 bases, with 10 bases lying between them. The CDR3 sequence is 15 residues long. The chain's CDR3 is CASSVAATSTDTQYF. CDR3 in DNA: TGTGCCAGCAGCGTGGCAGCCACAAGCACAGATACGCAGTATTTT.

The chain carries TRBV5-1 and TRBJ1-5; no clear D gene. Germline CDR1 is SGHRS and CDR2 is YFSETQ. With 4 bases removed from V and 5 bases from J, the gap between germline ends came to 10 bases. This CDR3 spans 13 amino acids. CDR3 sequence (DNA): TGCGCCAGCAGCCGGACCCCCTATCAGCCCCAGCATTTT. This sequence encodes CASSRTPYQPQHF.

Remarks on this clonotype: A much larger clone differs from this one at a single base, so this may be a read error. The chain is built from TRBV2 and TRBJ2-1; no definite D call. This CDR3 is built from 13 residues. CDR1 is SNHLY and CDR2 is FYNNEI in the germline V gene. The CDR3 reads CSSERQAYNEQFF. The CDR3 bases are TGTTCCAGCGAGAGGCAGGCCTACAATGAGCAGTTCTTC.

As to this clonotype: An end of the junction does not agree with germline; a read error may underlie this. The chain links TRBV11-2 to TRBJ2-6; no firm D call. Germline V gives CDR1 SGHAT, CDR2 FQNNGV. There are 14 residues in the CDR3. The CDR3 here is CDSNPISGVNVLTF. CDR3 DNA sequence: TGTGACAGCAATCCTATCTCTGGTGTCAACGTCCTGACTTTC.

On this clonotype itself: The final CDR3 position lacks the conserved phenylalanine or tryptophan, pointing to a likely read error. The J gene is TRBJ2-3, the V gene TRBV12-3 or TRBV12-4; D not certain. Trimming took off 3 bases at V and 0 bases at J, with 13 bases between the two ends. The length of the CDR3 is 16 residues. CDR3 protein: CASSFRQRGSTDTQYC. DNA for the CDR3: TGTGCCAGCAGTTTTAGGCAGAGAGGTAGCACAGATACGCAGTATTGT.

This chain uses TRBV4-1 with TRBJ1-2; no definite D call. This CDR3 spans 14 amino acids. Germline V gene sequence: CDR1 MGHRA, CDR2 YSYEKL. V was pared by 0 bases and J by 4 bases, with 9 bases between. The DNA for the CDR3 is TGCGCCAGCAGCCAAGATAGTCAGCTCTATGGCTACACCTTC. Translated: CASSQDSQLYGYTF.

This clonotype has a handful of counts. The J gene is TRBJ2-1, the V gene TRBV28; 9 bases fit TRBD2. With V trimmed by 8 bases and J by 10 bases, 15 bases remained unmatched. The germline V gene has CDR1 MDHEN and CDR2 SYDVKM. This CDR3 is built from 15 residues. This chain's CDR3 is CASFTAGGGAQEQFF. CDR3 DNA: TGTGCCAGCTTTACGGCGGGCGGGGGGGCCCAAGAGCAGTTCTTC.

Of note for this clonotype: One end of the junction varies from germline; a read error may be responsible. The rearrangement joins TRBV6-5 to TRBJ2-3, with no clear D. CDR1 is MNHEY, CDR2 SVGAGI, per germline. CDR3 length: 15 amino acids. CDR3 in DNA: TGTACCAGCAGTTACGACCTTGCGGCGGTGGATACGCAGTATTTT. This gives the protein CTSSYDLAAVDTQYF.

This clonotype was seen just once. The J gene is TRBJ2-1, the V gene TRBV11-2; 8 nucleotides match TRBD2. There are 17 residues in the CDR3. Trimming removed 2 bases from V and 7 bases from J; junction bases left unmatched: 13. Germline values: CDR1 SGHAT, CDR2 FQNNGV. Here the CDR3 reads CASSLSGTSGARNEQFF. CDR3 DNA sequence: TGTGCCAGCAGCTTAAGTGGGACTAGTGGGGCCCGTAATGAGCAGTTCTTC.

This chain connects TRBV5-1 to TRBJ2-3; D might be TRBD2 (6 bases). V shed 9 bases and J shed 5 bases, with 25 bases lying between them. The CDR3 has 16 residues. Germline V gene data show CDR1 as SGHRS and CDR2 as YFSETQ. The CDR3 sequence is CATKEGRTTPIDTQYF. CDR3 DNA sequence: TGCGCCACCAAAGAGGGACGGACTACCCCCATAGATACGCAGTATTTT.

V and J are TRBV11-2 and TRBJ2-5; D possibly corresponds to TRBD2 (6 bases). CDR3 length: 15 residues. V dropped 7 bases and J dropped 5 bases, with 20 bases sitting between them. Germline CDR1 reads SGHAT; CDR2 reads FQNNGV. The CDR3 DNA is TGTGCCAGCAACCCCCACCAGGAGGGGTGTGAGACCCAGTACTTC. The encoded protein is CASNPHQEGCETQYF.

This clonotype was detected ten times or more. The chain couples TRBV29-1 to TRBJ2-5; TRBD1 matches at 8 bases. V gave up 6 bases and J gave up 5 bases; unmatched junction bases: 11. There are 14 residues in the CDR3. Germline-derived CDR1 and CDR2 are SQVTM and ANQGSEA. The CDR3 here is CSVVETGAGETQYF. In nucleotides, the CDR3 is TGCAGCGTCGTCGAGACAGGGGCTGGGGAGACCCAGTACTTC.

In this sample, this clonotype turned up a few times. The J gene is TRBJ2-3, the V gene TRBV7-3; TRBD2 matches 7 bases. The CDR3 runs 13 residues. After removal of 5 bases from V and 3 bases from J, the junction contained 2 bases not matched to a gene. Per the germline V gene, CDR1 is SGHTA and CDR2 is FQGTGA. The CDR3 region is CASSPSGTDTQYF. CDR3 bases: TGTGCCAGCAGCCCTAGCGGAACAGATACGCAGTATTTT.

This chain connects TRBV12-3 or TRBV12-4 to TRBJ2-5, with D tentatively TRBD1 or TRBD2 (5 bases each). Trimming removed 5 bases at V and 0 bases at J, with 7 bases between. The CDR3 consists of 13 residues. Here the CDR3 DNA reads TGTGCCAGCAGTGGGACGGACCAAGAGACCCAGTACTTC. Protein: CASSGTDQETQYF.

This clonotype was recorded once. The chain couples TRBV20-1 to TRBJ2-7; weak D call: TRBD2 (6 bases). This CDR3 spans 13 amino acids. Germline lookup yields CDR1 DFQATT and CDR2 SNEGSKA (reference sequence). Trimming left V 7 bases short and J 5 bases short, with 18 bases between. The CDR3 sequence: CSVRGRRGDEQYF. DNA of the CDR3: TGCAGTGTTAGGGGCAGGAGGGGTGACGAGCAGTACTTC.

This clonotype was recorded only once. V usage is TRBV20-1 and J usage is TRBJ1-1, with D possibly being TRBD1 (6 bases). The ends were cut back, 4 bases at V and 13 bases at J, with 22 bases in the middle. The CDR3 runs to 13 residues. Germline assignment: CDR1 DFQATT and CDR2 SNEGSKA (reference sequence). As DNA, the CDR3 is TGCAGTGCTATGGAGACGACAGGCCGTCAAGGTTTCTTT. This translates into CSAMETTGRQGFF.

The genes are TRBV12-5 and TRBJ2-3, with TRBD2 matching over 8 bases. With 2 bases clipped from V and 15 bases from J, the junction kept 16 bases outside the gene matches. CDR3 length: 15 amino acids. Germline lookup yields CDR1 LGHNT and CDR2 FRNRAP. The CDR3 here is CASGLREGVTDMQYF. The CDR3, as DNA: TGTGCTAGTGGTTTGCGGGAGGGGGTTACAGATATGCAATATTTT.

With regard to this clonotype: Given the absence of the conserved phenylalanine or tryptophan at the CDR3 end, a read error is likely. This sequence joins TRBV12-3 or TRBV12-4 and TRBJ1-1; 7 bases are shared with TRBD1. V dropped 6 bases and J dropped 3; count of bases not matched to a gene: 7. The CDR3 runs 14 residues. CDR3 region: CASSPRQGYTEAFL. CDR3 nucleotide sequence: TGTGCCAGCAGCCCCCGACAGGGCTACACTGAAGCTTTCCTT.

Details on this clonotype: This sequence may be a read error, since a much larger clone differs from it by one base. The J gene is TRBJ1-5, the V gene TRBV5-1; no clear D. The germline CDR1 and CDR2 sequences are SGHRS and YFSETQ. The CDR3 extends over 11 amino acids. CDR3 residues: CAISFGQPQHF. CDR3 nucleotide sequence: TGCGCCATCAGCTTCGGTCAGCCCCAGCATTTT.